This TCR beta chain was sequenced for a study of T cell responses to AZD1222 COVID-19 vaccine. Sequencing was performed with immunoSEQ multiplex PCR; in TCRdb, only in-frame clones are kept and a portion is missing. The table has about 270,000 clones, about 94% seen once; the top ten hold around 0.58%. The V gene's germline CDR1 is LNHDA and CDR2 SQIVND (reference sequence). The V end was cut by 8 bases, the J end by 9 bases, with 10 bases between. The CDR3 is 10 amino acids. The rearrangement uses TRBV19 and TRBJ1-1; D ambiguous. Here the sequenced sample was peripheral blood, taken 28 days after the second AZD1222 dose. This clonotype originated in an adult who received the AZD1222 COVID-19 vaccine. Written as DNA, the CDR3 is TGTGCCAGTCCCCCCCCGAAAGCTTTCTTT. It is translated as CASPPPKAFF.